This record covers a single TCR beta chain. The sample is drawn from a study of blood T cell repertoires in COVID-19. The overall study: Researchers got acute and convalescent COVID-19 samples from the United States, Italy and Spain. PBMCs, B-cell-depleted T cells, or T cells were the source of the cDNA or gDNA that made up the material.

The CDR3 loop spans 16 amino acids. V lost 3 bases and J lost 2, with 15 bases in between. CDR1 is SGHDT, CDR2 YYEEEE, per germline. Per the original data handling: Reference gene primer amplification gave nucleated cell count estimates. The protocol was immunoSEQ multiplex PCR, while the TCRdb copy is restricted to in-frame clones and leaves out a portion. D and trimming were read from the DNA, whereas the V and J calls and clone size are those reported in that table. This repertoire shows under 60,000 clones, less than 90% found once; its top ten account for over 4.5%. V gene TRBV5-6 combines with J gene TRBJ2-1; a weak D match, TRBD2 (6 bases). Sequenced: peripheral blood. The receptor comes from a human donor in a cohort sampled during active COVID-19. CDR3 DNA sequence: TGTGCCAGCAGCTGGGATACTAGCCCGCCCTACAATGAGCAGTTCTTC. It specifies CASSWDTSPPYNEQFF.